This record concerns one T cell receptor beta chain sequence. This sample is drawn from a study of blood T cell repertoires in COVID-19. Across the study: Researchers got acute and convalescent COVID-19 samples from the United States, Italy and Spain.

Trimming took 0 bases from V and 1 from J; bases not matched to a gene: 4. This CDR3 is built from 17 residues. From germline, CDR1 is MNHEY and CDR2 SVGEGT. The repertoire was sequenced with immunoSEQ multiplex PCR; TCRdb's copy has only in-frame clones and lacks some. The table records roughly 200,000 clones, roughly 86% of them present only once. This clonotype originated in a man in his forties with active or convalescent COVID-19. Sequenced material: peripheral blood. This sequence joins TRBV6-2 or TRBV6-3 and TRBJ1-2; 11 nucleotides match TRBD1. CDR3 nucleotide sequence: TGTGCCAGCAGTTACTCGAAGGGACAGGGGGATAACTATGGCTACACCTTC. Amino acid sequence: CASSYSKGQGDNYGYTF.